The 14 T cell receptor beta chains presented below share a single source sample, sequenced in a study of cytomegalovirus exposure and HLA in healthy donors. The PCR contained 60 Vbeta and 13 Jbeta primers. Assay used: immunoSEQ multiplex PCR; TCRdb lists only in-frame clones, some missing. The profile shows just under 95,000 clones, around four fifths of them singletons. Material for sequencing was PBMCs. These receptors all stem from a man in his fifties in good health and CMV-seropositive.

The chain has TRBV10-3 and TRBJ2-5; TRBD2 aligns across 10 bases. The length of the CDR3 is 14 residues. The ends lost 11 bases at V and 2 bases at J; junction bases unmatched: 8. CDR1 is ENHRY, CDR2 SYGVKD, per germline. Written as DNA, the CDR3 is TGTGCCGTCTCATCACTAGCGGGGCAAGAGACCCAGTACTTC. This translates into CAVSSLAGQETQYF.

The gene calls are TRBV20-1 and TRBJ1-4; no clear D gene. The CDR3 has 11 amino acids. CDR1 and CDR2 (germline): DFQATT, SNEGSKA (reference sequence). Trimming cost V 0 bases and J 15 bases, with 11 bases left between them. The CDR3 DNA reads as TGCAGTGCTAGAGATCATACCACGGTGTTTTTT. Translation: CSARDHTTVFF.

This clone was recorded a few times. The chain recombines TRBV6-1 with TRBJ2-5, with 12 bases matching TRBD2. The end of the DNA fits TRBJ2-7 better, so the J call may be wrong. The germline CDR1 and CDR2 sequences are MNHNS and SASEGT. This CDR3 has 14 residues. The CDR3 sequence: CASRRLAGADEQYF. CDR3 nucleotides: TGTGCCAGCAGACGACTAGCGGGGGCCGACGAGCAGTACTTC.

This clone was counted a single time. The CDR3 does not end in the conserved phenylalanine or tryptophan, so this is likely a read error. The chain joins TRBV5-3 to TRBJ1-5; weak D call: TRBD1 (5 bases). TRBV5-3 is assigned to the ORF class and has an uncertain function. V lost 4 bases, J lost 7 bases, and 9 bases lay in between. This CDR3 contains 12 residues. CDR3 loop: CARSLTEQPQHL. The CDR3 nucleotides read TGTGCCAGAAGCCTGACAGAACAGCCCCAGCATCTT.

The chain has TRBV6-1 and TRBJ1-5; D gene unclear. The germline V gene encodes CDR1 MNHNS and CDR2 SASEGT. V was cut by 3 bases and J by 6 bases, with 6 bases left in between. CDR3 length: 12 residues. CDR3 nucleotide sequence: TGTGCCAGCAGTGACGGGTTTCAGCCCCAGCATTTT. Its protein is CASSDGFQPQHF.

The J gene is TRBJ2-2, the V gene TRBV15; no reliable D call. The CDR3 runs 14 residues. Trimming left V 6 bases short and J 1 base short, with 9 bases between. Germline V gene lookup returns CDR1 LNHNV and CDR2 YYDKDF (reference sequence). The CDR3 DNA sequence: TGTGCCACCAGAGCACCGGGGAACACCGGGGAGCTGTTTTTT. Protein sequence: CATRAPGNTGELFF.

The chain is built from TRBV9 and TRBJ2-3, with 8 positions matching TRBD2. The junction had 5 bases not matched to a gene; V was cut back by 0 bases and J by 5 bases. CDR1 is SGDLS and CDR2 is YYNGEE in the germline V gene. The CDR3 is made up of 15 amino acids. The CDR3 bases are TGTGCCAGCAGCGTAGCGGGGGGGTTAAAAGATACGCAGTATTTT. Protein: CASSVAGGLKDTQYF.

CDR3 DNA sequence: TGTGCCAGCAGCAAACCCCCGGGGACTAGCGAAACAAATGAGCAGTTCTTC. Amino acids: CASSKPPGTSETNEQFF. This rearrangement joins TRBV28 to TRBJ2-1; 10 bases map to TRBD2. The germline gives CDR1 MDHEN, CDR2 SYDVKM. This CDR3 is 17 amino acids long. V was clipped by 6 bases and J by 7 bases; unmatched bases: 15.

The CDR3 here is CASSRGQGGNQPQHF. The DNA for the CDR3 is TGTGCCAGCAGCCGGGGACAGGGGGGTAATCAGCCCCAGCATTTT. V usage is TRBV7-6 and J usage is TRBJ1-5, with 11 bases lining up with TRBD1. The CDR3 covers 15 residues. V lost 5 bases and J lost 4; bases outside the gene matches: 4. CDR1 and CDR2 (germline): SGHVS, FNYEAQ.

The V gene is TRBV7-2, the J gene TRBJ2-5; D possibly corresponds to TRBD2 (7 bases). TRBJ2-7 explains the end of the DNA better; the J call may be wrong. Germline values: CDR1 SGHTA, CDR2 FQGNSA. The CDR3 length is 15 residues. The CDR3 spells CASSSTEGGRDEQYF. CDR3 nucleotide sequence: TGTGCCAGCAGCTCAACCGAGGGGGGGCGCGACGAGCAGTACTTC.

The chain joins TRBV6-5 to TRBJ2-5, with 7 bases identical to TRBD1. Trimming at V came to 5 bases and at J to 5 bases, leaving 8 bases not matched to a gene. Germline-derived CDR1 and CDR2 are MNHEY and SVGAGI. This CDR3 contains 14 residues. CDR3 residues: CASSTGEFWETQYF. The CDR3 DNA sequence: TGTGCCAGCAGTACAGGGGAGTTCTGGGAGACCCAGTACTTC.

The gene calls are TRBV19 and TRBJ1-2, with D uncertain. V was trimmed by 4 bases and J by 6 bases, leaving 12 bases between them. Looked up from germline, CDR1 is LNHDA and CDR2 is SQIVND (reference sequence). The CDR3 has 13 residues. The CDR3 DNA sequence: TGTGCCAGTAGTACCGGACCGGGAAATGGCTACACCTTC. Translating it yields CASSTGPGNGYTF. The full variable domain, in which reference TRBV19 and TRBJ1-2 provide the parts outside the CDR3, is DGGITQSPKYLFRKEGQNVTLSCEQNLNHDAMYWYRQDPGQGLRLIYYSQIVNDFQKGDIAEGYSVSREKKESFPLTVTSAQKNPTAFYLCASSTGPGNGYTFGSGTRLTVV.

The V and J genes are TRBV19 and TRBJ1-1; 7 nucleotides line up with TRBD1. Trimming at V came to 7 bases and at J to 1 base, leaving 6 bases not matched to a gene. Germline V gives CDR1 LNHDA, CDR2 SQIVND (reference sequence). The CDR3 has 14 amino acids. This CDR3 is CASMLRQGNTEAFF. CDR3 bases: TGTGCCAGTATGCTAAGACAGGGGAACACTGAAGCTTTCTTT. The entire variable domain, with the rest obtained from reference TRBV19 and TRBJ1-1, is as follows: DGGITQSPKYLFRKEGQNVTLSCEQNLNHDAMYWYRQDPGQGLRLIYYSQIVNDFQKGDIAEGYSVSREKKESFPLTVTSAQKNPTAFYLCASMLRQGNTEAFFGQGTRLTVV.

The sample holds a few counts of this clone. The chain couples TRBV6-5 to TRBJ2-1; 7 bases agree with TRBD2. CDR1 is MNHEY, CDR2 SVGAGI, per germline. This CDR3 has 12 residues. The junction had 3 bases not matched to a gene; V was cut back by 6 bases and J by 7 bases. The CDR3 here is CASRGTTNEQFF. CDR3 coding DNA: TGTGCCAGCAGAGGGACTACGAATGAGCAGTTCTTC.